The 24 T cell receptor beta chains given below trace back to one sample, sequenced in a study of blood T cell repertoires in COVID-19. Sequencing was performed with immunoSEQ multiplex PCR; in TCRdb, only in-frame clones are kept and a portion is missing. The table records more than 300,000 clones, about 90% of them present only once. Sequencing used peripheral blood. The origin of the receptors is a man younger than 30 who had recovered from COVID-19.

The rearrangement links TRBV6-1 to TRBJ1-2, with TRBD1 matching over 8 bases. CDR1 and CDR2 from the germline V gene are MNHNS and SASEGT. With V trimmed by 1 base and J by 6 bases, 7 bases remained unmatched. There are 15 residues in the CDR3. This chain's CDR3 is CASSEGAGGKDGYTF. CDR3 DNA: TGTGCCAGCAGTGAAGGGGCAGGGGGCAAGGATGGCTACACCTTC.

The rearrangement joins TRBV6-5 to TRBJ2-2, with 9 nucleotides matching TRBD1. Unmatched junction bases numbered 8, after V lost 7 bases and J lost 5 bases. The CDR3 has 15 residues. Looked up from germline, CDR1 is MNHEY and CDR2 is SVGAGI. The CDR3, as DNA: TGTGCCAGCACTCCTACAGGGGGCAAGACCGGGGAGCTGTTTTTT. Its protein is CASTPTGGKTGELFF.

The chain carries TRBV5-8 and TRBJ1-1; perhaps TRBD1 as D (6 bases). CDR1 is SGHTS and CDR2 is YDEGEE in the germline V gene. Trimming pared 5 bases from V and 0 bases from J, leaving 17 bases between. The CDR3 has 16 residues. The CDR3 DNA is TGTGCCAGCAGGGGCGGGGGGCCATCCTTGAACACTGAAGCTTTCTTT. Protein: CASRGGGPSLNTEAFF.

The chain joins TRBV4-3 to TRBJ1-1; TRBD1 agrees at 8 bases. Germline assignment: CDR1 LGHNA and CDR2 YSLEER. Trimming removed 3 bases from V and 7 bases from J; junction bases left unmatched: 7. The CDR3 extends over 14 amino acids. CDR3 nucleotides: TGCGCCAGCAGCCAGTATGCAGGGGGCATTGAAGCTTTCTTT. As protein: CASSQYAGGIEAFF.

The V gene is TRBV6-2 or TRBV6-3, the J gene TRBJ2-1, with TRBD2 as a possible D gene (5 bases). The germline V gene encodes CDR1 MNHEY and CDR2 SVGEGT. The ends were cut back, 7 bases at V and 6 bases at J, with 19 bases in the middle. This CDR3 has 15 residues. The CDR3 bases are TGTGCCAGCACCCCCACTAGTTTTGCTGGCAATGAGCAGTTCTTC. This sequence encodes CASTPTSFAGNEQFF.

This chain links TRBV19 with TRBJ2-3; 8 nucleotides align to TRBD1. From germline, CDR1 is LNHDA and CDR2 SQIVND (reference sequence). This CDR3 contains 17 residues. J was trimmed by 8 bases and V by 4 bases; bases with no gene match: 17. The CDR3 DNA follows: TGTGCCAGTAGTACGCATCCGGGACAGGCAGAGAAGGGTACGCAGTATTTT. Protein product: CASSTHPGQAEKGTQYF.

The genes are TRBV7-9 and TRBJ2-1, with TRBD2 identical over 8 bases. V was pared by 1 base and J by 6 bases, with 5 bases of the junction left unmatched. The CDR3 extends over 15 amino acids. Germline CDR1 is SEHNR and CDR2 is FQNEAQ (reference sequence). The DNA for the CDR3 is TGTGCCAGCAGCTTAGTGGCGGGGGGAGCCAATGAGCAGTTCTTC. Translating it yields CASSLVAGGANEQFF.

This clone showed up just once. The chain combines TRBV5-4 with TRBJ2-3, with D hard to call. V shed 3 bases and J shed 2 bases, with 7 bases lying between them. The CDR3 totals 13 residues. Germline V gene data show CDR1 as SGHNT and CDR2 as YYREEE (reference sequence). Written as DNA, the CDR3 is TGTGCCAGCAGCTCACAGAACACAGATACGCAGTATTTT. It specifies CASSSQNTDTQYF.

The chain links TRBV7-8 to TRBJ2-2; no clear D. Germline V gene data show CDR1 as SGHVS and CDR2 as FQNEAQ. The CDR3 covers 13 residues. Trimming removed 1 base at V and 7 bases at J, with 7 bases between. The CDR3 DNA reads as TGTGCCAGCAGCTTAGATCTCTTCGGGGAGCTGTTTTTT. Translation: CASSLDLFGELFF.

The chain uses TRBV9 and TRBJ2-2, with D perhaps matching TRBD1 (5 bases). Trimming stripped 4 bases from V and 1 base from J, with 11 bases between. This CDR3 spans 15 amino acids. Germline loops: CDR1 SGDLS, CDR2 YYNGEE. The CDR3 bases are TGTGCCAGCAGCCCCAGGGAATTGAACACCGGGGAGCTGTTTTTT. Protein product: CASSPRELNTGELFF.

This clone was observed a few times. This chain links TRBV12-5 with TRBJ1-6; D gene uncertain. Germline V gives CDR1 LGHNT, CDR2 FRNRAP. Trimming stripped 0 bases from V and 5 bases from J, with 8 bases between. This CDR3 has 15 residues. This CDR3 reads CASGLVRGDNSPLHF. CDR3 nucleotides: TGTGCTAGTGGTTTGGTGCGGGGAGATAATTCACCCCTCCACTTT.

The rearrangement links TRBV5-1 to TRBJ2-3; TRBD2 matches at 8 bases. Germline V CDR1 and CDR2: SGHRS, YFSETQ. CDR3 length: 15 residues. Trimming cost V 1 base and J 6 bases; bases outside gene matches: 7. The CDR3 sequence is CASSLSGRAGDTQYF. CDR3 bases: TGCGCCAGCAGCTTGTCCGGGAGGGCCGGGGATACGCAGTATTTT.

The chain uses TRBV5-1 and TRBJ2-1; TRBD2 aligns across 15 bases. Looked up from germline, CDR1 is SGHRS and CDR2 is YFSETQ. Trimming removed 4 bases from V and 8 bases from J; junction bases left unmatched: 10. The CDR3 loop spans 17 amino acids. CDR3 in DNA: TGCGCCAGCAGCCAGGGACTAGCGGGGGGCTTATCGGATGAGCAGTTCTTC. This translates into CASSQGLAGGLSDEQFF.

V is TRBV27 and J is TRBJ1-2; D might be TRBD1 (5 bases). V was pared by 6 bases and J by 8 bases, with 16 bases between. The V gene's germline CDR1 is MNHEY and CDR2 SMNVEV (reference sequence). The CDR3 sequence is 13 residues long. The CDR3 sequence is CASRRKGKPGYTF. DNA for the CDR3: TGTGCCAGCAGAAGAAAGGGGAAACCCGGCTACACCTTC.

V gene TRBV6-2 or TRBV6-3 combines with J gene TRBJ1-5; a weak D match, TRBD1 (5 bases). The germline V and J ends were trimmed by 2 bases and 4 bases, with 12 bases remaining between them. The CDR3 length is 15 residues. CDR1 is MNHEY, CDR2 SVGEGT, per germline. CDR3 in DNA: TGTGCCAGCAGTTACCCTAAGACAGAGAATCAGCCCCAGCATTTT. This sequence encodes CASSYPKTENQPQHF.

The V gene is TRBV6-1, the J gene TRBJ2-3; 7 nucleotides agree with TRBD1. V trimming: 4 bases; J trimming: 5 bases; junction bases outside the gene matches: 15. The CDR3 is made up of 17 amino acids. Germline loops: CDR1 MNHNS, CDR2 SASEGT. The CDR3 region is CASSAHSRDSLGDTQYF. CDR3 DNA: TGTGCCAGCAGTGCTCACTCCCGGGACAGCCTAGGAGATACGCAGTATTTT.

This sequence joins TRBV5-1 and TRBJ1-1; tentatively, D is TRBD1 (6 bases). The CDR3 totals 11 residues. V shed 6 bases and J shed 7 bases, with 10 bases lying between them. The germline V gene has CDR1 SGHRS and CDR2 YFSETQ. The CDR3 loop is CASTGGLEAFF. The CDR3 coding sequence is TGCGCCAGCACGGGGGGCCTTGAAGCTTTCTTT.

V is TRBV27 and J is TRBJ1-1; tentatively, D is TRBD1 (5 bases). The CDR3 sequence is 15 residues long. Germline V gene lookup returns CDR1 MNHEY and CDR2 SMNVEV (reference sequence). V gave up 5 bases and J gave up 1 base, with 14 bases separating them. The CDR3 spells CASSLKGISNTEAFF. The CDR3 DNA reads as TGTGCCAGCAGTCTCAAGGGGATCTCGAACACTGAAGCTTTCTTT.

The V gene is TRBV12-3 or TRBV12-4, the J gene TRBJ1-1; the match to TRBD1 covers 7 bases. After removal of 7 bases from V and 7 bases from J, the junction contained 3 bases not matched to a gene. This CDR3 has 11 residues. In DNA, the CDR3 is TGTGCCAGCAACGCAGGGGGTGAAGCTTTCTTT. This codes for CASNAGGEAFF.

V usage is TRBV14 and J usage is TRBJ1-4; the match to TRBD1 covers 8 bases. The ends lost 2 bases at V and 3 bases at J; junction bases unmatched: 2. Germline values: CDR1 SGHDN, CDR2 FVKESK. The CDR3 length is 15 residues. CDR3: CASSQWDRPNEKLFF. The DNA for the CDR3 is TGTGCCAGCAGCCAATGGGACAGGCCTAATGAAAAACTGTTTTTT.

DNA of the CDR3: TGTGCCAGCAGGCCCGTACGACAGGGGGGACGTCAGCCCCAGCATTTT. It translates to CASRPVRQGGRQPQHF. This chain connects TRBV3-1 (or the pseudogene TRBV3-2) to TRBJ1-5; TRBD1 aligns across 9 bases. J lost 6 bases, V lost 6 bases, and 12 bases had no gene match. The CDR3 spans 16 residues. Germline loops: CDR1 LGHDT, CDR2 YNNKEL (reference sequence).

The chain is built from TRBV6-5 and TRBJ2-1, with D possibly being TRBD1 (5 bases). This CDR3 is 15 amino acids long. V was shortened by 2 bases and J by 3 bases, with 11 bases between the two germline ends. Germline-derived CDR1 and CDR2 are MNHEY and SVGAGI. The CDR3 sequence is CASSYGAPLYNEQFF. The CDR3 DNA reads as TGTGCCAGCAGTTACGGGGCCCCCCTCTACAATGAGCAGTTCTTC.

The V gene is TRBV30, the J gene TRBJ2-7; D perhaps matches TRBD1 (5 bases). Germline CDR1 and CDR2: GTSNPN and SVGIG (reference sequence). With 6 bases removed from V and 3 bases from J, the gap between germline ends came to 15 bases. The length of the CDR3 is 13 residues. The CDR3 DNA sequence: TGTGCCTGCCTCAGGGAACCCAACTACGAGCAGTACTTC. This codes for CACLREPNYEQYF.

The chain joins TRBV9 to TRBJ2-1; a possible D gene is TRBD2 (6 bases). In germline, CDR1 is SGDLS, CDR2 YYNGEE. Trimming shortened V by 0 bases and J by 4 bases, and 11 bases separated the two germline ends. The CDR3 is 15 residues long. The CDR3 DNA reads TGTGCCAGCAGCGTAGCACTAGCATCGTACAATGAGCAGTTCTTC. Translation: CASSVALASYNEQFF.